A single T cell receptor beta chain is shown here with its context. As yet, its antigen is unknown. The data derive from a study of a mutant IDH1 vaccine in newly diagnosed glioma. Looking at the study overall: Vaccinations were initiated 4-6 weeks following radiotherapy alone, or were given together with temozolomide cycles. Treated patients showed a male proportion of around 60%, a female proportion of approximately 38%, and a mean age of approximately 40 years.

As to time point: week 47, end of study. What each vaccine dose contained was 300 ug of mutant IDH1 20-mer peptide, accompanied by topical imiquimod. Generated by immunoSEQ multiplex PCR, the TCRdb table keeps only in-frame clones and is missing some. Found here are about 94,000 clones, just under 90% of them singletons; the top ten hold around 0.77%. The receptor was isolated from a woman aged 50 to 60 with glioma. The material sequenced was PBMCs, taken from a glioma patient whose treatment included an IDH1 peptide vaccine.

The CDR3 loop is CASRPGINEKLFF. CDR3 nucleotide sequence: TGCGCCAGCAGACCAGGCATTAATGAAAAACTGTTTTTT. J is TRBJ1-4 and V is TRBV5-1, with no clear D. The CDR3 is made up of 13 amino acids. V gave up 5 bases and J gave up 4 bases, with 9 bases separating them. In germline, CDR1 is SGHRS, CDR2 YFSETQ.